Below are 2 T cell receptor beta chains sequenced from a single sample in a study of T cell responses to AZD1222 COVID-19 vaccine. The data were produced by immunoSEQ multiplex PCR, yet TCRdb's version contains in-frame clones alone and is incomplete. The repertoire holds approximately 190,000 clones, with approximately 94% as singletons. Sequenced here: peripheral blood, sampled 28 days after the second dose of the MenACWY control vaccine. The receptors were gathered from an adult who received the MenACWY meningococcal vaccine as a control.

The rearrangement links TRBV6-2 or TRBV6-3 to TRBJ2-3, with D possibly matching TRBD2 (7 bases). V lost 6 bases and J lost 6, with 13 bases in between. CDR3 size: 13 residues. The germline V gene has CDR1 MNHEY and CDR2 SVGEGT. In nucleotides, the CDR3 is TGTGCCAGCAGCCGAGGGAGGGGGGATACGCAGTATTTT. Translation: CASSRGRGDTQYF.

The chain has TRBV7-3 and TRBJ2-3; weak D call: TRBD2 (7 bases). This CDR3 is 16 amino acids long. Germline CDR1 reads SGHTA; CDR2 reads FQGTGA. Trimming removed 4 bases at V and 6 bases at J, with 20 bases between. The CDR3 nucleotides are TGTGCCAGCAGCTCGGGACTACATAGGGGGTTGGATACGCAGTATTTT. The encoded protein is CASSSGLHRGLDTQYF.